These T cell receptor beta chains were read from a single sample in a study of cytotoxic CD8 clonotypes in ibrutinib-treated CLL. The data were produced by immunoSEQ multiplex PCR, yet TCRdb's version contains in-frame clones alone and is incomplete. The sample yields roughly 150,000 clones, 88% seen once. Specimen: PBMCs, collected at disease progression, from a patient treated with ibrutinib. The receptors were gathered from a human donor with chronic lymphocytic leukemia. The CDR3 runs from the conserved cysteine through the conserved F or W. Clone size appears in some rows only: once, few, many, or a class for an expanded clone.

size	J	V	CDR3
-	TRBJ2-3	TRBV29-1	CSVWDRYTDTQYF
-	TRBJ1-5	TRBV6-1	CASSETGYQPQHF
-	TRBJ2-7	TRBV18	CASSPGAAGASYEQYF
-	TRBJ2-7	TRBV7-9	CASSYEYEQYF
-	TRBJ1-2	TRBV5-1	CASSVRDRGNYGYTF
-	TRBJ2-7	TRBV6-5	CASSYQGGQGAGEQYF
-	TRBJ2-3	TRBV9	CASSVDPGEADTQYF
-	TRBJ2-3	TRBV18	CASSYTLGTDTQYF
-	TRBJ2-2	TRBV2	CASRWDISNTGELFF
-	TRBJ2-7	TRBV28	CASEQGAVGEQYF
-	TRBJ2-7	TRBV2	CASKADPSYEQYF
-	TRBJ2-7	TRBV15	CATSRDTGQAVYEQYF
-	TRBJ2-1	TRBV19	CASSISREAYNEQFF
-	TRBJ1-3	TRBV2	CASSPLTSGNTIYF
few	TRBJ2-7	TRBV4-2	CASSLEGTRSGEQYF
once	TRBJ1-2	TRBV6-5	CASSDGQGAGYTF
-	TRBJ1-2	TRBV5-1	CASSLTDLDYGYTF
-	TRBJ2-4	TRBV5-6	CASREGQGANIQYF
-	TRBJ2-7	TRBV10-1	CASMGSSYEQYF
-	TRBJ2-7	TRBV27	CASSLIGTGASEQYF
-	TRBJ1-2	TRBV11-2	CASSLVQGNYGYTF
-	TRBJ2-2	TRBV27	CASSLRSAENTGELFF
-	TRBJ2-1	TRBV28	CASSLYTFHEQFF
once	TRBJ1-1	TRBV7-9	CAGRKDTEAFF
-	TRBJ2-2	TRBV10-2	CASGLAGGSGELFF
-	TRBJ1-3	TRBV27	CASSLKGLGTGNTIYF
-	TRBJ1-5	TRBV5-8	CASSLFVSDGSNQPQHF
-	TRBJ1-1	TRBV6-5	CASSYSKKGLAFF
-	TRBJ2-7	TRBV19	CASSIGAGGLYEQYF
-	TRBJ1-2	TRBV25-1	CASSEVGLNYGYTF
few	TRBJ2-3	TRBV4-1	CASRKQAVGGTDTQYF
-	TRBJ2-7	TRBV27	CASSSMDGTSYEQYF
once	TRBJ1-5	TRBV30	CAWSPRQGSNQPQHF
-	TRBJ2-7	TRBV9	CASSVSSDRDDYEQYF
once	TRBJ2-7	TRBV19	CASSLGLAYEQYF
-	TRBJ2-5	TRBV2	CASRPQETQYF